The T cell receptor beta chain under discussion was sequenced for a study of T cells after yellow fever vaccination. Study-level background: Fractions containing few cells were prepared with SMART-Seq v4 Ultra Low Input.

This clonotype was picked up a small number of times. Its matching antigen is unknown. CDR3 length: 14 amino acids. The germline CDR1 and CDR2 sequences are MNHNS and SASEGT. V was clipped by 6 bases and J by 10 bases; unmatched bases: 11. 5'RACE template switching generated TCR cDNA, adding a universal primer site and UMIs. A single record per CDR3 protein comes from TCRdb applying MiXCR to the 5' RACE reads. The table records hundreds of thousands of distinct CDR3 sequences, 18% of them present only once. Overall study results and limits: The appearance of a small share of clonotypes in both CD4 and CD8 compartments was observed. Reappearance after the booster was seen for most primary-vaccination clones, at 95% to 96% CD4 and around 90% CD8.

The sequence derives from a young man who received the YFV17D yellow fever vaccine. The V call is TRBV6-1, the J call TRBJ2-1, with 8 nucleotides matching TRBD1. The starting material was PBMCs, obtained before the yellow fever booster vaccination. The CDR3 nucleotides read TGTGCCAGCAGAGTGGACAGGGTTGGCTTCGAGCAGTTCTTC. Protein: CASRVDRVGFEQFF.